Sequencing of this T cell receptor (beta chain) was carried out in a study of control samples from healthy donors and cancer patients. TCRdb keeps only in-frame clones here, not all; method: immunoSEQ multiplex PCR. The sample consists of about 140,000 clones, about nine tenths of them appearing once. The CDR3 has 18 residues. J lost 0 bases, V lost 4 bases, and 8 bases had no gene match. Looked up from germline, CDR1 is SGHAT and CDR2 is FQNNGV. This clonotype was obtained from a woman aged 25 to 39 in good health. The chain carries TRBV11-2 and TRBJ2-1; TRBD2 matches 11 bases. The sample was blood. DNA for the CDR3: TGTGCCAGCAGCTCCACCAGGACTAGCGGGCCCTCCTACAATGAGCAGTTCTTC. Amino acids: CASSSTRTSGPSYNEQFF. Using reference TRBV11-2 and TRBJ2-1 for the parts outside the CDR3, the full variable domain is EAGVAQSPRYKIIEKRQSVAFWCNPISGHATLYWYQQILGQGPKLLIQFQNNGVVDDSQLPKDRFSAERLKGVDSTLKIQPAKLEDSAVYLCASSSTRTSGPSYNEQFFGPGTRLTVL.